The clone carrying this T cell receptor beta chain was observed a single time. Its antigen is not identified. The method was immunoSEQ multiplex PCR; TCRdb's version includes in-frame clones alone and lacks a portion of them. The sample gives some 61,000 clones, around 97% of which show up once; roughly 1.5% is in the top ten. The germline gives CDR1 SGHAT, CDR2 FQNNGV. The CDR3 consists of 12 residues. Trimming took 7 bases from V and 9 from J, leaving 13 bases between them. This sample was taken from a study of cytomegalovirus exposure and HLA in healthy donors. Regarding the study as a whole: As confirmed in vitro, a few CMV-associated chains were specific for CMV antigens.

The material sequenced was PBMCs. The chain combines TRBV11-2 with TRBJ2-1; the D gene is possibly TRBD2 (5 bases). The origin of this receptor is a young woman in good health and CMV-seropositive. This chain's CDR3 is CASTSLRGEQFF. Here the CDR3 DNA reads TGTGCCAGCACCTCCCTTCGGGGTGAGCAGTTCTTC.